This TCR beta chain stems from a study of cytomegalovirus exposure and HLA in healthy donors. Each of the donors was a healthy bone marrow donor. Sampled while nominally healthy, donors likely had unrecorded immune exposures. Notes on this clone: Its antigen is unidentified.

PCR used 60 Vbeta primers and 13 Jbeta primers. Produced via immunoSEQ multiplex PCR; TCRdb's table is partial and in-frame only. The table has around 280,000 clones, roughly 89% seen once. V was shortened by 6 bases and J by 0 bases, with 17 bases between the two germline ends. CDR1 and CDR2 (germline): SNHLY, FYNNEI. The CDR3 sequence is 16 residues long. Findings and caveats of the study: Several of the most significant clusters were apparently associated with common viral pathogens in a later analysis. In a later analysis, a genetic analysis reported fewer productive-TCR N-insertions in an Asian-associated ancestry cluster than the cohort average.

The genes are TRBV2 and TRBJ1-2; D might be TRBD1 (6 bases). Sequencing was performed on PBMCs. The sequence was obtained from a woman aged 18-29 years in good health and CMV-seronegative. The CDR3 region has the DNA TGTGCCAGCAGCCTCCGGGACATGGCTTCTAACTATGGCTACACCTTC. This sequence encodes CASSLRDMASNYGYTF.